This T cell receptor beta chain comes out of a study of tumor and adjacent non-tumor tissue in lung cancer. Study summary: The cohort had roughly 12 adenocarcinoma, a couple of squamous cell and 1 small cell patients.

TCRbeta libraries were built with three rounds of nested PCR, modified from ARM-PCR. Using its own MiXCR run on the multiplex PCR reads, TCRdb lists one record per CDR3 protein. The sample yields over 35,000 distinct CDR3 sequences, over 55% seen once. Germline CDR1 MNHEY, CDR2 SVGAGI. The ends were cut back, 2 bases at V and 8 bases at J, with 9 bases in the middle. CDR3 length: 13 amino acids. This sample's RNA came from whole unsorted tissue. Distant lung tissue was collected more than 3 cm away from the tumor edge. By sample fraction, this clonotype is large (0.1 to 1%). Its antigen is not identified. Findings of the study overall: In normal lung, the top 100 clones were significantly more dominant than in tumor.

The TCR was taken from a middle-aged man with non-small cell lung cancer. The sequencing input was distant non-tumor lung tissue. V and J are TRBV6-5 and TRBJ2-2; D unresolved. In DNA form, the CDR3 reads TGTGCCAGCAGTTACACGACGTCGGGGGAGCTGTTTTTT. This sequence encodes CASSYTTSGELFF.